This T cell receptor beta chain was observed in a study of cytomegalovirus exposure and HLA in healthy donors. The CDR3 has 18 residues. The trim removed 2 bases at V and 1 base at J, leaving 9 bases unmatched. Germline CDR1 SGHTA, CDR2 FQGNSA. The PCR employed 60 Vbeta primers together with 13 Jbeta primers. Sequencing was performed with immunoSEQ multiplex PCR; in TCRdb, only in-frame clones are kept and a portion is missing. This sample has approximately 190,000 clones, with roughly four fifths found just once. The chain employs TRBV7-2 and TRBJ2-1; 9 nucleotides line up with TRBD1. The specimen was PBMCs. This receptor was obtained from a woman aged 18-30 years in good health and CMV-seronegative. The CDR3 sequence: CASSLSPRGTGSYNEQFF. The CDR3, as DNA: TGTGCCAGCAGCTTATCCCCCAGAGGGACAGGGTCCTACAATGAGCAGTTCTTC.